The next 20 T cell receptor beta chains were all read from a single sample in a study of cytomegalovirus exposure and HLA in healthy donors (dated by TCRdb to 2016 to 2017). The library was made by the immunoSEQ multiplex PCR assay. For the multiplex PCR, a mixture combining 60 forward primers for TCR Vbeta segments and 13 reverse primers for TCR Jbeta segments was used. What TCRdb holds here is the immuneACCESS table cut down to in-frame rearrangements. Part of the clones is not present; checked against another copy, under half of the missing clones reflect an unresolved V gene, and the others are unexplained. The sample records about 150,000 clones, approximately 83% of which are singletons. The ten biggest clones cover about 2% of the sample. Sequenced: PBMCs. The origin of the receptors is a woman aged 40 to 55 in good health and CMV-seronegative.

V and J are TRBV19 and TRBJ2-7, with D perhaps matching TRBD1 (6 bases). The CDR3 covers 14 residues. Germline V gene data show CDR1 as LNHDA and CDR2 as SQIVND (reference sequence). V lost 6 bases and J lost 3, with 15 bases in between. The CDR3 sequence is CASRGAGAHYEQYF. CDR3 DNA sequence: TGTGCCAGTAGAGGAGCAGGGGCCCACTACGAGCAGTACTTC.

The chain combines TRBV10-3 with TRBJ2-7; D is unresolved. Trimming took off 3 bases at V and 4 bases at J, with 4 bases between the two ends. Germline CDR1 and CDR2: ENHRY and SYGVKD. This CDR3 has 11 residues. The CDR3 region is CAISDRYEQYF. DNA for the CDR3: TGTGCCATCAGTGACAGATACGAGCAGTACTTC.

The CDR3 sequence: CASSQGGTSAHNEQFF. DNA of the CDR3: TGTGCCAGCAGCCAAGGGGGAACTAGCGCCCACAATGAGCAGTTCTTC. The V gene is TRBV4-2, the J gene TRBJ2-1; 7 bases are shared with TRBD2. J was trimmed by 5 bases and V by 1 base; bases with no gene match: 8. This CDR3 has 16 amino acids. Per germline, CDR1 LGHNA and CDR2 YNFKEQ.

V and J are TRBV11-2 and TRBJ2-1; 8 nucleotides align to TRBD2. Germline lookup yields CDR1 SGHAT and CDR2 FQNNGV. Trimming cost V 5 bases and J 5 bases; bases outside gene matches: 8. The CDR3 totals 15 residues. The CDR3 region has the DNA TGTGCCAGCAGCCCCACTAGCGGAGGGAACAATGAGCAGTTCTTC. It yields the protein CASSPTSGGNNEQFF.

The chain links TRBV6-1 to TRBJ1-2; 11 bases align to TRBD1. This CDR3 is built from 15 residues. Germline lookup yields CDR1 MNHNS and CDR2 SASEGT. V was pared by 2 bases and J by 8 bases, with 7 bases of the junction left unmatched. The DNA of the CDR3 is TGTGCCAGCAGTGAATCGGGACAGGGGGTTTTGGGCTACACCTTC. Translated, it gives CASSESGQGVLGYTF.

The chain is built from TRBV18 and TRBJ2-7; D is uncertain. The V gene lost 1 base and the J gene lost 2 bases, with 12 bases spanning the gap. Germline V gene data show CDR1 as KGHSH and CDR2 as LQKENI. CDR3 length: 15 amino acids. The CDR3 region is CASSPRNGVTYEQYF. CDR3 coding DNA: TGTGCCAGCTCACCACGGAACGGAGTTACCTACGAGCAGTACTTC.

This clone is a singleton in its sample. J is TRBJ2-6 and V is TRBV7-7; 10 nucleotides agree with TRBD1. After removal of 4 bases from V and 3 bases from J, the junction contained 6 bases not matched to a gene. There are 17 residues in the CDR3. Germline loops: CDR1 SSHAT, CDR2 FNYEAQ (reference sequence). In nucleotides, the CDR3 is TGTGCCAGCAGCTCAGGGACAGGGGTCGGTGGGGCCAACGTCCTGACTTTC. It is translated as CASSSGTGVGGANVLTF. The whole variable domain, filled in from reference TRBV7-7 and TRBJ2-6, reads GAGVSQSPRYKVTKRGQDVTLRCDPISSHATLYWYQQALGQGPEFLTYFNYEAQPDKSGLPSDRFSAERPEGSISTLTIQRTEQRDSAMYRCASSSGTGVGGANVLTFGAGSRLTVL.

The gene calls are TRBV11-2 and TRBJ1-2; no reliable D call. The CDR3 spans 14 residues. V lost 5 bases and J lost 4, with 14 bases in between. The germline gives CDR1 SGHAT, CDR2 FQNNGV. The CDR3 reads CASSRLEALYGYTF. DNA for the CDR3: TGTGCCAGCAGCCGCCTTGAGGCCCTCTATGGCTACACCTTC.

This clone was observed a handful of times. This CDR3 is CASSASLDRGLEANVLTF. The CDR3 DNA is TGCGCCAGCAGTGCCAGTCTTGACAGGGGGCTTGAGGCCAACGTCCTGACTTTC. The gene calls are TRBV10-1 and TRBJ2-6; TRBD1 aligns across 10 bases. The V gene end was trimmed by 4 bases and the J gene end by 6 bases; junction bases not matched to a gene: 12. CDR3 length: 18 residues. Germline CDR1 is WNHNN and CDR2 is SYGVQD (reference sequence).

This clone showed up just a few times. The rearrangement links TRBV5-6 to TRBJ1-1; 9 nucleotides align to TRBD1. V shed 3 bases and J 3 bases; nucleotides not matched to a gene: 9. CDR1 is SGHDT and CDR2 is YYEEEE in the germline V gene. CDR3 size: 16 residues. The CDR3 is CASSSSTGGVDTEAFF. The CDR3, as DNA: TGTGCCAGCAGCTCATCAACAGGGGGCGTAGACACTGAAGCTTTCTTT.

The gene calls are TRBV9 and TRBJ1-5; 8 nucleotides line up with TRBD1. The V and J ends lost 7 bases and 7 bases, in that order; junction bases with no gene match: 4. The CDR3 runs to 12 residues. CDR1 is SGDLS, CDR2 YYNGEE, per germline. In nucleotides, the CDR3 is TGTGCCAGCGGACAGGGTATACAGCCCCAGCATTTT. Translated, it gives CASGQGIQPQHF.

The V call is TRBV21-1, the J call TRBJ2-1; the table's D call TRBD1 went unverified against the DNA. TRBV21-1 is recorded as a pseudogene. This CDR3 comprises 15 residues. DNA for the CDR3: TGTGCCAGCAGCAAAGTCCGAGACAGGGGAATTGAGCAGTTCTTC. It translates to CASSKVRDRGIEQFF.

The chain carries TRBV6-4 and TRBJ1-2; maybe TRBD1 (5 bases). Trimming removed 6 bases from V and 8 bases from J, with 28 bases in between. Looked up from germline, CDR1 is MRHNA and CDR2 is SNTAGT. The CDR3 totals 17 residues. CDR3 amino acids: CASSATGASFMAAGYTF. The CDR3 region has the DNA TGTGCCAGCAGCGCTACTGGGGCCAGCTTCATGGCGGCCGGCTACACCTTC.

The V and J genes are TRBV27 and TRBJ2-1, with D perhaps TRBD2 (6 bases). The CDR3 contains 16 residues. Trimming stripped 5 bases from V and 0 bases from J, with 14 bases between. CDR1 is MNHEY, CDR2 SMNVEV, per germline (reference sequence). DNA for the CDR3: TGTGCCAGCAGTCCCTTAGCGGTTCGCTCCTACAATGAGCAGTTCTTC. Translated, it gives CASSPLAVRSYNEQFF.

The rearrangement uses TRBV13 and TRBJ2-7, with 12 bases fitting TRBD2. CDR1 and CDR2 (germline): PRHDT, FYEKMQ (reference sequence). V was clipped by 0 bases and J by 4 bases; unmatched bases: 10. The CDR3 is made up of 18 amino acids. The CDR3 spells CASSLGTSGRSGLYEQYF. Written as DNA, the CDR3 is TGTGCCAGCAGCTTAGGGACTAGCGGGAGATCAGGGTTATACGAGCAGTACTTC.

This clone was observed a single time. The rearrangement joins TRBV27 to TRBJ1-1; D may be TRBD1 (5 bases). V was trimmed by 5 bases and J by 6 bases, leaving 19 bases between them. There are 15 residues in the CDR3. The germline gives CDR1 MNHEY, CDR2 SMNVEV (reference sequence). The CDR3, as DNA: TGTGCCAGCAGTCTAATATCAGCCGGGGGGGCTGAAGCTTTCTTT. Its translation is CASSLISAGGAEAFF.

The chain recombines TRBV18 with TRBJ2-5; a possible D gene is TRBD1 (5 bases). Germline loops: CDR1 KGHSH, CDR2 LQKENI. Trimming left V 6 bases short and J 0 bases short, with 8 bases between. The CDR3 runs 13 residues. CDR3: CASSSGHQETQYF. In DNA form, the CDR3 reads TGTGCCAGCTCCTCAGGGCACCAAGAGACCCAGTACTTC. The full variable domain, completed using reference TRBV18 and TRBJ2-5, is NAGVMQNPRHLVRRRGQEARLRCSPMKGHSHVYWYRQLPEEGLKFMVYLQKENIIDESGMPKERFSAEFPKEGPSILRIQQVVRGDSAAYFCASSSGHQETQYFGPGTRLLVL.

The chain carries TRBV4-1 and TRBJ1-2; 8 nucleotides line up with TRBD1. Germline CDR1 MGHRA, CDR2 YSYEKL. V gave up 1 base and J gave up 10 bases; unmatched junction bases: 17. The CDR3 is 17 amino acids. The CDR3 sequence is CASSQVVGRRTGSVYTF. As DNA, the CDR3 is TGCGCCAGCAGCCAAGTCGTCGGGCGGAGGACAGGGTCGGTCTACACCTTC.

CDR3 bases: TGCGCCAGCAGCCACCCCAGAGGCAGGAACACTGAAGCTTTCTTT. This gives the protein CASSHPRGRNTEAFF. This chain uses TRBV4-1 with TRBJ1-1; D gene uncertain. Deletions cut 3 bases from V and 1 base from J, with 12 bases between. Per germline, CDR1 MGHRA and CDR2 YSYEKL. There are 15 residues in the CDR3.

The chain joins TRBV6-5 to TRBJ1-3; D uncertain. Trimming removed 2 bases from V and 10 bases from J, with 9 bases in between. This CDR3 is built from 12 residues. The germline V gene encodes CDR1 MNHEY and CDR2 SVGAGI. The CDR3 sequence is CASSYGGGTIYF. CDR3 DNA: TGTGCCAGCAGTTACGGTGGCGGGACCATATATTTT.